This T cell receptor beta chain was captured by sequencing in a study of response to subunit inactivated influenza vaccine. Study-wide findings and caveats: Authors suggested each seasonal influenza vaccination recruits few new T cells.

One entry per CDR3 protein, called by TCRdb with MiXCR from the RT-PCR reads. The data contain about 620,000 distinct CDR3 sequences, 12% of them singletons. Trimming took off 3 bases at V and 0 bases at J, with 21 bases between the two ends. The germline V gene has CDR1 DFQATT and CDR2 SNEGSKA (reference sequence). This CDR3 contains 17 residues. About this clonotype itself: The antigen is not known.

The starting material was PBMCs from blood, obtained on the day of vaccination. This sequence originates from a man aged 45-65 years who received an inactivated influenza vaccine. The J gene is TRBJ2-7, the V gene TRBV20-1; possibly TRBD1 or TRBD2 for D (5 bases each). The CDR3 DNA follows: TGCAGTGCTAGGGAACGGTTCCGAGGGACCAGCTCCTACGAGCAGTACTTC. It codes for CSARERFRGTSSYEQYF.